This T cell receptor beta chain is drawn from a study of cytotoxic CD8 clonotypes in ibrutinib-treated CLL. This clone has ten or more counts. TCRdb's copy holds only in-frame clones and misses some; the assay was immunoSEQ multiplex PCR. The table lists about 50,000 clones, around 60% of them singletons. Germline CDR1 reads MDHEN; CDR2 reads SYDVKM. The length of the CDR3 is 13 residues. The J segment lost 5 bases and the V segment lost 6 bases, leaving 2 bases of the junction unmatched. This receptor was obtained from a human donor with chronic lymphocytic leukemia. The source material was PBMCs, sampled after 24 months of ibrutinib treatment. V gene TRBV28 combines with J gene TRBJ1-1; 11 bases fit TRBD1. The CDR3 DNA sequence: TGTGCCAGCAGGAGGGACAGGGGGACTGAAGCTTTCTTT. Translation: CASRRDRGTEAFF.